These 24 T cell receptor beta chains were sequenced from one sample in a study of OX40 agonist ivuxolimab in advanced cancers. Using immunoSEQ multiplex PCR, the repertoire was profiled, and TCRdb retains in-frame clones only, with some absent. This sample has around 75,000 clones, with around 80% found just once. The source was CD4+ or CD8+ T cells sorted from blood, collected in a trial of the OX40 agonist ivuxolimab. The receptors here all came from an adult with an advanced solid tumor such as melanoma, head and neck, liver or kidney cancer.

This clone was picked up one time. This chain uses TRBV15 with TRBJ1-6, with D unresolved. V lost 0 bases, J lost 7 bases, and 7 bases lay in between. CDR1 and CDR2 from the germline V gene are LNHNV and YYDKDF (reference sequence). There are 14 residues in the CDR3. CDR3 region: CATSRDFANSPLHF. DNA for the CDR3: TGTGCCACCAGCAGAGATTTCGCCAATTCACCCCTCCACTTT.

The table lists this clone with a few counts. The rearrangement joins TRBV28 to TRBJ1-2, with D unclear. Deletions cut 2 bases from V and 4 bases from J, with 8 bases between. CDR1 is MDHEN, CDR2 SYDVKM, per germline. This CDR3 is built from 13 residues. This CDR3 reads CASSLKVGYGYTF. The CDR3 nucleotides are TGTGCCAGCAGTTTAAAGGTTGGCTATGGCTACACCTTC.

In DNA form, the CDR3 reads TGTGCAAACCCGGACGCTGGGACCCGCCTAGGGATCGGGGGAGGGCAGGGGTCCTACGAGCAGTACTTC. Protein: CANPDAGTRLGIGGGQGSYEQYF. This chain links TRBV12-2 with TRBJ2-7; the DNA was not compared with TRBD2, the D call given in the table. TRBV12-2 is a pseudogene. CDR3 length: 23 amino acids.

The chain carries TRBV6-5 and TRBJ1-2; 7 bases fit TRBD1. Germline lookup yields CDR1 MNHEY and CDR2 SVGAGI. The CDR3 is 12 amino acids. Trimming cost V 5 bases and J 8 bases; bases outside gene matches: 5. This chain's CDR3 is CASSQTGAGYTF. For the CDR3, the DNA is TGTGCCAGCAGTCAAACAGGGGCCGGCTACACCTTC.

V is TRBV11-3 and J is TRBJ2-1; 8 bases line up with TRBD2. Germline V gives CDR1 SGHNT, CDR2 YENEEA. After removal of 11 bases from V and 9 bases from J, the junction contained 12 bases not matched to a gene. This CDR3 contains 13 residues. The CDR3 DNA is TGTGCCTCCGCGGCGCGGGGGGAGGGTGAGCAGTTCTTC. It translates to CASAARGEGEQFF.

This sequence joins TRBV4-1 and TRBJ1-1, with 7 bases fitting TRBD1. V lost 2 bases to trimming and J lost 7 bases; unmatched junction nucleotides: 7. The CDR3 extends over 14 amino acids. Germline V gene data show CDR1 as MGHRA and CDR2 as YSYEKL. CDR3 DNA: TGCGCCAGCAGCCAACGAGACAGGGATGTTGAAGCTTTCTTT. It translates to CASSQRDRDVEAFF.

V and J are TRBV27 and TRBJ2-5; D perhaps matches TRBD1 (6 bases). The germline V gene has CDR1 MNHEY and CDR2 SMNVEV (reference sequence). V lost 6 bases and J lost 4, with 12 bases in between. The CDR3 contains 13 residues. The CDR3 sequence is CASSRQVGETQYF. CDR3 DNA: TGTGCCAGCAGCAGACAGGTAGGAGAGACCCAGTACTTC.

This clone was observed a handful of times. V usage is TRBV6-1 and J usage is TRBJ2-1, with TRBD1 matching over 9 bases. This CDR3 comprises 15 residues. V lost 5 bases and J lost 6; bases outside the gene matches: 8. Germline CDR1 and CDR2: MNHNS and SASEGT. This CDR3 reads CASSLSGTGFNEQFF. In nucleotides, the CDR3 is TGTGCCAGCAGTCTCTCCGGGACAGGGTTCAATGAGCAGTTCTTC.

The chain links TRBV7-2 to TRBJ2-1, with TRBD1 identical over 8 bases. The CDR3 length is 13 residues. The V and J ends lost 5 bases and 7 bases, in that order; junction bases with no gene match: 4. Germline loops: CDR1 SGHTA, CDR2 FQGNSA. CDR3 in amino acids: CASSRGQGNEQFF. The CDR3 DNA is TGTGCCAGCAGCCGCGGACAGGGTAATGAGCAGTTCTTC.

The chain couples TRBV6-5 to TRBJ1-1; 9 bases line up with TRBD1. The CDR3 covers 12 residues. Germline CDR1 and CDR2: MNHEY and SVGAGI. V shed 8 bases, J shed 4 bases, and the junction held 2 bases outside the gene matches. CDR3 amino acids: CASRDRATEAFF. The CDR3 DNA is TGTGCCAGCCGGGACAGGGCCACTGAAGCTTTCTTT.

Only a few counts were recorded for this clone. This chain links TRBV18 with TRBJ2-3, with 11 bases identical to TRBD2. The germline CDR1 and CDR2 sequences are KGHSH and LQKENI. This CDR3 has 16 amino acids. V dropped 2 bases and J dropped 3; count of bases not matched to a gene: 4. CDR3 in DNA: TGTGCCAGCTCACCAACTACTAGCGGGGGAACAGATACGCAGTATTTT. Translating it yields CASSPTTSGGTDTQYF.

The rearrangement joins TRBV19 to TRBJ1-6; the match to TRBD1 covers 7 bases. This CDR3 region has 17 residues. Unmatched junction bases numbered 4, after V lost 2 bases and J lost 0 bases. CDR1 and CDR2 (germline): LNHDA, SQIVND (reference sequence). The CDR3 loop reads CASSILGQSSYNSPLHF. CDR3 bases: TGTGCCAGTAGTATATTGGGACAGAGCTCCTATAATTCACCCCTCCACTTT.

The chain is built from TRBV5-8 and TRBJ1-5, with D tentatively TRBD1 (5 bases). Germline values: CDR1 SGHTS, CDR2 YDEGEE. The CDR3 sequence is 14 residues long. V lost 2 bases and J lost 5, with 11 bases in between. The CDR3 loop reads CASSFVGTHQPQHF. The CDR3 DNA is TGTGCCAGCAGCTTTGTAGGGACGCATCAGCCCCAGCATTTT.

This clone was picked up one time. CDR3 nucleotide sequence: TGTGCCAGCAGCTTAGGTCCGGGACAGGGGGCCTATGAGCAGTTCTTC. Encoded protein: CASSLGPGQGAYEQFF. The chain uses TRBV7-2 and TRBJ2-1; TRBD1 matches at 12 bases. Looked up from germline, CDR1 is SGHTA and CDR2 is FQGNSA. V lost 1 base, J lost 8 bases, and 6 bases stayed unmatched. There are 16 residues in the CDR3.

The V call is TRBV18, the J call TRBJ1-2, with D possibly TRBD1 on 5 matching bases. This CDR3 is 15 amino acids long. The V gene lost 3 bases and the J gene lost 6 bases, with 17 bases spanning the gap. The germline V gene encodes CDR1 KGHSH and CDR2 LQKENI. CDR3 sequence: CASSPTGTAGNGYTF. The DNA for the CDR3 is TGTGCCAGCTCACCTACCGGGACGGCAGGAAATGGCTACACCTTC.

This rearrangement joins TRBV29-1 to TRBJ2-7; no firm D call. V was trimmed by 6 bases and J by 6 bases, leaving 18 bases between them. The germline V gene has CDR1 SQVTM and CDR2 ANQGSEA. This CDR3 contains 13 residues. This chain's CDR3 is CSVQFKAPSEQYF. The CDR3 DNA sequence: TGCAGCGTCCAATTTAAGGCGCCCAGCGAGCAGTACTTC.

This clone was picked up one time. The chain links TRBV19 to TRBJ2-7; D might be TRBD2 (6 bases). Trimming stripped 3 bases from V and 1 base from J, with 7 bases between. CDR1 is LNHDA, CDR2 SQIVND, per germline (reference sequence). The CDR3 runs to 13 residues. The CDR3 is CASSIGGSYEQYF. In DNA form, the CDR3 reads TGTGCCAGTAGTATCGGGGGATCCTACGAGCAGTACTTC. The full variable domain, with the rest looked up from reference TRBV19 and TRBJ2-7, is DGGITQSPKYLFRKEGQNVTLSCEQNLNHDAMYWYRQDPGQGLRLIYYSQIVNDFQKGDIAEGYSVSREKKESFPLTVTSAQKNPTAFYLCASSIGGSYEQYFGPGTRLTVT.

The chain has TRBV12-5 and TRBJ1-1; D gene uncertain. Trimming pared 1 base from V and 5 bases from J, leaving 8 bases between. This CDR3 is built from 13 residues. Germline assignment: CDR1 LGHNT and CDR2 FRNRAP. The CDR3 DNA follows: TGTGCTAGTGGTTTGGCCCCGGGTACTGAAGCTTTCTTT. Amino acids: CASGLAPGTEAFF.

This clone was counted only a few times. The rearrangement joins TRBV7-9 to TRBJ1-1; D remains ambiguous. Germline CDR1 SEHNR, CDR2 FQNEAQ (reference sequence). With 0 bases removed from V and 5 bases from J, the gap between germline ends came to 1 base. The CDR3 has 11 residues. CDR3 in DNA: TGTGCCAGCAGCTTAGCGACTGAAGCTTTCTTT. Encoded protein: CASSLATEAFF.

This chain links TRBV6-5 with TRBJ1-5; D is uncertain. CDR3 size: 15 residues. V lost 2 bases and J 2 bases, leaving 10 bases between the germline ends. Germline V gene data show CDR1 as MNHEY and CDR2 as SVGAGI. CDR3 in DNA: TGTGCCAGCAGTTACGAAGGAGTGGGCAATCAGCCCCAGCATTTT. Translation: CASSYEGVGNQPQHF.

The rearrangement links TRBV27 to TRBJ2-4; D remains unclear. This CDR3 has 13 residues. Germline CDR1 MNHEY, CDR2 SMNVEV (reference sequence). Deletions cut 6 bases from V and 0 bases from J, with 6 bases between. The CDR3 bases are TGTGCCAGCAGGGGTATAGCCAAAAACATTCAGTACTTC. Protein sequence: CASRGIAKNIQYF.

This chain links TRBV7-2 with TRBJ1-5, with D hard to call. V was pared by 6 bases and J by 8 bases, with 14 bases between. CDR3 length equals 13 residues. Germline V gene lookup returns CDR1 SGHTA and CDR2 FQGNSA. The CDR3 DNA sequence: TGTGCCAGCAGTCCCCGACCCGAGGAGCCCCAGCATTTT. It encodes CASSPRPEEPQHF.

The chain uses TRBV19 and TRBJ2-2, with 8 bases lining up with TRBD1. From germline, CDR1 is LNHDA and CDR2 SQIVND (reference sequence). The CDR3 contains 14 residues. The trim removed 7 bases at V and 4 bases at J, leaving 5 bases unmatched. CDR3 sequence: CASNADRATGELFF. The CDR3 coding sequence is TGTGCCAGTAACGCGGACAGGGCCACCGGGGAGCTGTTTTTT.

This clone was counted between two and nine times. The gene calls are TRBV30 and TRBJ1-6; D unclear. This CDR3 has 17 residues. Germline V gene lookup returns CDR1 GTSNPN and CDR2 SVGIG (reference sequence). V dropped 3 bases and J dropped 0 bases, with 15 bases sitting between them. The DNA for the CDR3 is TGTGCCTGGAGGTGGAGGGAAGGAAGCTCCTATAATTCACCCCTCCACTTT. Translated: CAWRWREGSSYNSPLHF.